Listed below are T cell receptor beta chains from one sample, sequenced in a study of T cells in Graves' hyperthyroidism and ophthalmopathy. TCRdb itself ran the multiplex PCR reads through MiXCR, one entry per CDR3 protein. The sample holds roughly 650,000 distinct CDR3 sequences, around 15% seen once. Sequenced input: blood. These receptors all come from a woman in her thirties or forties with Graves' ophthalmopathy. Both conserved end residues are part of each CDR3. The D gene is left open where the match is weak. Only part of the rows carry a size: once, few, many, or a class if the clone is expanded.

v_gene	abundance	d_gene	j_gene	CDR3aa	CDR3nt
TRBV29-1	NA	TRBD1	TRBJ2-2	CSVTGPTGELFF	TGCAGCGTGACAGGGCCCACCGGGGAGCTGTTTTTT
TRBV2	many	NA	TRBJ1-2	CASSEALRGREGYTF	TGTGCCAGCAGTGAAGCGCTCAGGGGAAGAGAGGGCTACACCTTC
TRBV28	NA	NA	TRBJ2-3	CASSFLSLEDTQYF	TGTGCCAGCAGTTTTTTGAGTTTGGAGGATACGCAGTATTTT
TRBV4-2	NA	NA	TRBJ2-2	CASSRELGANTGELFF	TGTGCCAGCAGCCGGGAACTAGGGGCGAACACCGGGGAGCTGTTTTTT
TRBV10-1	NA	NA	TRBJ2-5	CASSDRASLETQYF	TGCGCCAGCAGTGACAGGGCTAGCTTAGAGACCCAGTACTTC
TRBV6-1	NA	NA	TRBJ2-7	CASTKAGASYEQYF	TGTGCCAGCACTAAAGCGGGTGCGTCCTACGAGCAGTACTTC
TRBV20-1	NA	TRBD1	TRBJ2-7	CSAPRGPYEQYF	TGCAGTGCTCCCAGGGGGCCCTACGAGCAGTACTTC
TRBV6-6	few	TRBD2	TRBJ2-1	CASSYSLLAGGPHEQFF	TGTGCCAGCAGTTACTCTCTACTAGCGGGGGGGCCCCATGAGCAGTTCTTC
TRBV19	few	NA	TRBJ1-1	CASSIGKRNTEAFF	TGTGCCAGTAGTATAGGCAAGAGGAACACTGAAGCTTTCTTT
TRBV7-9	NA	NA	TRBJ1-3	CASSWGAGNTIYF	TGTGCCAGCAGCTGGGGGGCTGGAAACACCATATATTTT
TRBV6-6	many	TRBD2	TRBJ2-5	CASSYSISSGSHRETQYF	TGTGCCAGCAGTTACTCGATTTCTAGCGGGAGCCATAGGGAGACCCAGTACTTC
TRBV6-1	many	TRBD1	TRBJ1-1	CASSIYRGSRNTEAFF	TGTGCCAGCAGTATATACAGGGGGTCGAGGAACACTGAAGCTTTCTTT
TRBV6-1	many	NA	TRBJ1-2	CASSPWWGGNYGYTF	TGTGCCAGCAGTCCCTGGTGGGGGGGGAACTATGGCTACACCTTC
TRBV28	many	TRBD1	TRBJ2-4	CASSFSGTGVRNIQYF	TGTGCCAGCAGTTTTTCCGGGACAGGGGTTAGGAACATTCAGTACTTC
TRBV10-2	many	NA	TRBJ2-1	CASREVPNYNEQFF	TGCGCCAGCAGGGAGGTTCCTAACTACAATGAGCAGTTCTTC
TRBV29-1	NA	TRBD1	TRBJ1-3	CSARQGSSGNTIYF	TGCAGCGCTAGACAGGGTTCCTCTGGAAACACCATATATTTT
TRBV4-1	few	NA	TRBJ1-1	CASSQDEWGGTEAFF	TGCGCCAGCAGCCAAGATGAATGGGGGGGCACTGAAGCTTTCTTT
TRBV29-1	few	NA	TRBJ1-2	CSVWANYGYTF	TGCAGCGTTTGGGCTAACTATGGCTACACCTTC
TRBV19	few	TRBD2	TRBJ2-1	CASRSREGRGEQFF	TGTGCCAGCCGATCTCGGGAGGGCCGTGGTGAGCAGTTCTTC
TRBV18	NA	TRBD1	TRBJ2-7	CASSPSGQGTEQYF	TGTGCCAGCTCACCTTCGGGACAGGGGACCGAGCAGTACTTC
TRBV19	few	TRBD2	TRBJ2-1	CASSIGAGGLNEQFF	TGTGCCAGTAGTATTGGAGCGGGAGGGCTAAATGAGCAGTTCTTC
TRBV4-1	few	NA	TRBJ2-7	CASSPTGTSRYEQYF	TGCGCCAGCAGCCCGACAGGGACTAGTAGGTACGAGCAGTACTTC
TRBV6-1	NA	NA	TRBJ1-2	CASCGGPGYGYTF	TGTGCCAGCTGTGGGGGGCCAGGCTATGGCTACACCTTC
TRBV20-1	NA	NA	TRBJ2-7	CSAKGDRQSYEQYF	TGCAGTGCAAAGGGGGATCGACAGTCCTACGAGCAGTACTTC